The rows below give T cell receptor beta chains drawn from one sample of a study of blood T cells in healthy people across ages. TCRdb analysed the 5' RACE reads with MiXCR anew, one entry per CDR3 protein. The sample records roughly 790,000 distinct CDR3 sequences, 40% to 45% being singletons. The sample comprised blood. Every receptor here comes from an older woman in good health. CDR3s include the opening cysteine and the closing phenylalanine or tryptophan. The D gene is left open where the match is weak. Clone sizes are given selectively: once, few, many, or a class where the clone is expanded.

D: -; V: TRBV20-1; size: few; J: TRBJ2-1; CDR3: CSARVGGRVNEQFF; DNA: TGCAGTGCTAGGGTTGGTGGGAGAGTTAATGAGCAGTTCTTC
D: -; V: TRBV29-1; size: many; J: TRBJ2-5; CDR3: CSVRGTGGTQYF; DNA: TGCAGCGTCCGAGGGACCGGAGGGACCCAGTACTTC
D: -; V: TRBV3-1; size: -; J: TRBJ2-7; CDR3: CASSQDVSVSYYERYF; DNA: TGTGCCAGCAGCCAAGATGTGTCAGTGTCGTACTACGAGCGGTACTTC
D: -; V: TRBV7-9; size: -; J: TRBJ2-5; CDR3: CASSPPLVKETQYF; DNA: TGTGCCAGCAGCCCCCCCCTGGTTAAAGAGACCCAGTACTTC
D: -; V: TRBV2; size: few; J: TRBJ2-5; CDR3: CASSDLRAGTQYF; DNA: TGTGCCAGCAGTGACCTTAGGGCCGGGACCCAGTACTTC
D: -; V: TRBV20-1; size: -; J: TRBJ2-3; CDR3: CSPTGDTQYF; DNA: TGCAGTCCAACGGGGGATACGCAGTATTTT
D: -; V: TRBV2; size: -; J: TRBJ2-3; CDR3: CASSEPGGKTDTQYF; DNA: TGTGCCAGCAGTGAACCAGGGGGGAAAACAGATACGCAGTATTTT
D: TRBD2; V: TRBV9; size: few; J: TRBJ2-1; CDR3: CASSPTSGRGNEQFF; DNA: TGTGCCAGCAGCCCGACTAGCGGGAGGGGCAATGAGCAGTTCTTC
D: -; V: TRBV6-5; size: -; J: TRBJ2-7; CDR3: CASSNRGVRTYEQYF; DNA: TGTGCCAGCAGCAACCGAGGGGTTCGGACCTACGAGCAGTACTTC
D: TRBD2; V: TRBV20-1; size: once; J: TRBJ2-3; CDR3: CSARDPEAGVIDTQYF; DNA: TGCAGTGCTAGAGATCCGGAGGCGGGAGTAATAGATACGCAGTATTTT
D: TRBD1; V: TRBV12-3/TRBV12-4; size: -; J: TRBJ1-1; CDR3: CASSTTGGTEAFF; DNA: TGTGCCAGCAGTACCACAGGGGGCACTGAAGCTTTCTTT
D: -; V: TRBV3-1; size: -; J: TRBJ1-2; CDR3: CASSQGSRQVQVGGYTF; DNA: TGTGCCAGCAGCCAAGGATCCCGACAGGTCCAAGTGGGTGGCTACACCTTC
D: -; V: TRBV12-3/TRBV12-4; size: -; J: TRBJ1-1; CDR3: CASSFGQGSAFF; DNA: TGTGCCAGCAGTTTCGGGCAGGGAAGCGCTTTCTTT
D: TRBD2; V: TRBV3-1; size: few; J: TRBJ2-5; CDR3: CASSQGLAGGDETQYF; DNA: TGCGCCAGCAGCCAAGGACTAGCGGGGGGGGACGAGACCCAGTACTTC
D: -; V: TRBV27; size: many; J: TRBJ2-5; CDR3: CASSLSGAWETQYF; DNA: TGTGCCAGCAGTTTGTCCGGAGCCTGGGAGACCCAGTACTTC
D: -; V: TRBV27; size: few; J: TRBJ2-4; CDR3: CASSLFRGLAKNIQYF; DNA: TGTGCCAGCAGTTTATTTAGGGGTCTAGCCAAAAACATTCAGTACTTC
D: TRBD1; V: TRBV7-3; size: once; J: TRBJ2-3; CDR3: CASSPFRGQGGTDTQYF; DNA: TGTGCCAGCAGCCCGTTTCGAGGACAGGGGGGCACAGATACGCAGTATTTT
D: -; V: TRBV28; size: -; J: TRBJ2-5; CDR3: CASSLAFLSGELETQYF; DNA: TGTGCCAGCAGTTTAGCGTTTTTGTCAGGGGAATTAGAGACCCAGTACTTC
D: -; V: TRBV6-2/TRBV6-3; size: -; J: TRBJ2-7; CDR3: CASSYPLVGYNEQYF; DNA: TGTGCCAGCAGTTACCCGTTAGTGGGGTACAATGAGCAGTACTTC
D: TRBD1; V: TRBV7-2; size: -; J: TRBJ1-2; CDR3: CASSTGTGFGYTF; DNA: TGTGCCAGCAGCACCGGGACAGGGTTTGGCTACACCTTC
D: TRBD1; V: TRBV4-2; size: few; J: TRBJ1-2; CDR3: CASSQDRGPEWGYTF; DNA: TGTGCCAGCAGCCAAGACAGGGGGCCCGAGTGGGGCTACACCTTC
D: -; V: TRBV11-3; size: -; J: TRBJ2-1; CDR3: CASSLEGLAKNEQFF; DNA: TGTGCCAGCAGCTTAGAAGGGTTAGCTAAGAATGAGCAGTTCTTC
D: -; V: TRBV7-9; size: few; J: TRBJ1-4; CDR3: CASSLSTTTNEKLFF; DNA: TGTGCCAGCAGCTTGTCCACTACAACTAATGAAAAACTGTTTTTT
D: -; V: TRBV6-1; size: -; J: TRBJ2-1; CDR3: CAGCRDSTYNEQFF; DNA: TGTGCCGGATGCCGTGACTCCACCTACAATGAGCAGTTCTTC
D: TRBD2; V: TRBV4-3; size: few; J: TRBJ2-7; CDR3: CASSQGRLAGSSSYNEQYF; DNA: TGCGCCAGCAGCCAAGGGCGGCTAGCGGGCTCCAGCTCCTACAATGAGCAGTACTTC
D: -; V: TRBV11-2; size: -; J: TRBJ1-6; CDR3: CASSLDGNAPLHF; DNA: TGTGCCAGCAGCTTAGATGGGAATGCACCCCTCCACTTT
D: -; V: TRBV20-1; size: -; J: TRBJ2-2; CDR3: CSARGRSNTGELFF; DNA: TGCAGTGCTAGAGGCAGATCGAACACCGGGGAGCTGTTTTTT
D: -; V: TRBV11-2; size: few; J: TRBJ2-5; CDR3: CASSRDSPQETQYF; DNA: TGTGCCAGCAGCCGCGACAGCCCCCAAGAGACCCAGTACTTC
D: -; V: TRBV11-2; size: -; J: TRBJ2-3; CDR3: CASSFQGGSTDTQYF; DNA: TGTGCCAGCAGCTTTCAAGGAGGGAGCACAGATACGCAGTATTTT
D: TRBD2; V: TRBV20-1; size: -; J: TRBJ2-3; CDR3: CSAYPGTSGGGSTDTQYF; DNA: TGCAGTGCTTACCCCGGGACTAGCGGGGGGGGGAGCACAGATACGCAGTATTTT
D: -; V: TRBV20-1; size: few; J: TRBJ2-3; CDR3: CSANGLLYTDTQYF; DNA: TGCAGTGCTAACGGATTACTTTACACAGATACGCAGTATTTT
D: -; V: TRBV7-8; size: -; J: TRBJ2-7; CDR3: CASSSTGSGYEQYF; DNA: TGTGCCAGCAGCTCCACAGGGTCAGGATACGAGCAGTACTTC
D: -; V: TRBV5-1; size: many; J: TRBJ2-1; CDR3: CASSPQGISYNEQFF; DNA: TGCGCCAGCAGTCCTCAGGGCATCTCCTACAATGAGCAGTTCTTC
D: -; V: TRBV6-5; size: few; J: TRBJ2-1; CDR3: CASSYFKSHEQFF; DNA: TGTGCCAGCAGTTACTTTAAGTCGCATGAGCAGTTCTTC
D: -; V: TRBV2; size: -; J: TRBJ1-6; CDR3: CASSEAGSRLNSPLHF; DNA: TGTGCCAGCAGTGAAGCGGGCAGCCGACTTAATTCACCCCTCCACTTT
D: -; V: TRBV7-6; size: -; J: TRBJ2-7; CDR3: CASSSLSVGPNEQYF; DNA: TGTGCCAGCAGCTCCCTCTCTGTGGGCCCCAACGAGCAGTACTTC
D: -; V: TRBV12-3/TRBV12-4; size: -; J: TRBJ2-7; CDR3: CASSSVMTESYEQYF; DNA: TGTGCCAGCAGTTCCGTCATGACAGAATCCTACGAGCAGTACTTC
D: TRBD2; V: TRBV6-5; size: -; J: TRBJ2-7; CDR3: CASSSTSGGAYNEQYF; DNA: TGTGCCAGCAGTTCAACTAGCGGGGGGGCCTACAATGAGCAGTACTTC
D: -; V: TRBV9; size: once; J: TRBJ1-6; CDR3: CASSGPLGRLSSPLHF; DNA: TGTGCCAGCAGCGGGCCCCTGGGGCGGCTTAGTTCACCCCTCCACTTT
D: -; V: TRBV4-3; size: many; J: TRBJ1-4; CDR3: CASSQDPPQSDLGKLFF; DNA: TGCGCCAGCAGCCAAGATCCCCCCCAATCGGACCTGGGAAAACTGTTTTTT
D: TRBD2; V: TRBV28; size: few; J: TRBJ2-3; CDR3: CASSGAGGPLDTQYF; DNA: TGTGCCAGCAGTGGGGCGGGAGGGCCCTTAGATACGCAGTATTTT
D: -; V: TRBV25-1; size: -; J: TRBJ1-4; CDR3: CASSDLRGATNEKLFF; DNA: TGTGCCAGCAGTGATCTTCGAGGAGCAACTAATGAAAAACTGTTTTTT
D: -; V: TRBV29-1; size: -; J: TRBJ2-5; CDR3: CSVSSVYETQYF; DNA: TGCAGCGTTAGCTCCGTATACGAGACCCAGTACTTC
D: TRBD1; V: TRBV4-1; size: -; J: TRBJ2-4; CDR3: CASGLQGYERYF; DNA: TGCGCCAGCGGCCTACAGGGGTACGAGCGGTACTTC
D: -; V: TRBV21-1; size: few; J: TRBJ2-7; CDR3: CASSKAQRLYEQYF; DNA: TGTGCCAGCAGCAAAGCTCAAAGGCTCTACGAGCAGTACTTC